The clone carrying this T cell receptor (beta chain) was found once. The data originate from a study of shared T cell receptors in the human thymus. Assay used: immunoSEQ multiplex PCR; TCRdb lists only in-frame clones, some missing. The sample contains approximately 760,000 clones, 80% to 90% of which appear only once. V gave up 1 base and J gave up 7 bases; unmatched junction bases: 29. Looked up from germline, CDR1 is LNHNV and CDR2 is YYDKDF (reference sequence). CDR3 length equals 23 residues. The sample was also linked to a second study, of human thymus T cells. From that study: Immunologically healthy infants in Finland undergoing congenital heart defect surgery were the donors. Obtained as resections during corrective heart surgery, the thymus tissue was then studied. Apparent bias marked the V and J gene usage of thymic and blood repertoires.

The chain combines TRBV15 with TRBJ1-3; 9 nucleotides line up with TRBD1. The source material was thymocytes. The source is a girl in the first two years of life with a congenital heart defect. The CDR3 nucleotides read TGTGCCACCAGCAGAGGACGGGGGCTCGGGACAGGGATCCTTTGGAGGACGGGGAACACCATATATTTT. Protein sequence: CATSRGRGLGTGILWRTGNTIYF. Full variable domain (outside the CDR3, taken from reference TRBV15 and TRBJ1-3): DAMVIQNPRYQVTQFGKPVTLSCSQTLNHNVMYWYQQKSSQAPKLLFHYYDKDFNNEADTPDNFQSRRPNTSFCFLDIRSPGLGDTAMYLCATSRGRGLGTGILWRTGNTIYFGEGSWLTVV.